A single sample is the source of the 28 T cell receptor beta chains below, sequenced in a study of shared clonotypes between healthy human individuals. Measured with immunoSEQ multiplex PCR; TCRdb has only the in-frame clones, and not every one. The data contain roughly 1,500,000 clones, approximately 98.5% of them singletons. Specimen: naive CD4+ T cells sorted from blood. As to subset: CD45RA+ positively selected. The receptors come from a man aged 30-40 years in good health.

The gene calls are TRBV19 and TRBJ2-7; 7 nucleotides match TRBD2. The CDR3 length is 15 residues. The V and J ends lost 3 bases and 1 base, in that order; junction bases with no gene match: 6. Germline V lookup: CDR1 LNHDA, CDR2 SQIVND (reference sequence). Here the CDR3 reads CASSIVTGGSYEQYF. The CDR3 bases are TGTGCCAGTAGTATTGTGACGGGAGGATCCTACGAGCAGTACTTC.

This chain links TRBV15 with TRBJ2-7; D is perhaps TRBD2 (6 bases). Germline lookup yields CDR1 LNHNV and CDR2 YYDKDF (reference sequence). The V end was cut by 0 bases, the J end by 7 bases, with 13 bases between. The CDR3 length is 14 residues. CDR3 nucleotide sequence: TGTGCCACCAGCAGAGATTCTCGGGGGAGGGAGCAGTACTTC. It is translated as CATSRDSRGREQYF.

J is TRBJ2-1 and V is TRBV7-9, with D unresolved. Trimming cost V 4 bases and J 0 bases, with 13 bases left between them. The CDR3 runs 16 residues. CDR1 is SEHNR and CDR2 is FQNEAQ in the germline V gene (reference sequence). CDR3 sequence reads: CASSSDRWSSYNEQFF. The CDR3 DNA reads TGTGCCAGCAGCTCAGACCGTTGGAGCTCCTACAATGAGCAGTTCTTC.

The rearrangement joins TRBV27 to TRBJ2-7, with 9 bases that match TRBD2. CDR3 length: 15 amino acids. CDR1 is MNHEY, CDR2 SMNVEV, per germline (reference sequence). V lost 2 bases to trimming and J lost 5 bases; unmatched junction nucleotides: 7. This chain's CDR3 is CASSLRVAGDHEQYF. For the CDR3, the DNA is TGTGCCAGCAGTTTAAGGGTAGCGGGAGACCACGAGCAGTACTTC.

The genes are TRBV5-1 and TRBJ2-1, with 11 bases matching TRBD2. This CDR3 contains 15 residues. Germline V gene sequence: CDR1 SGHRS, CDR2 YFSETQ. Unmatched junction bases numbered 4, after V lost 4 bases and J lost 4 bases. The CDR3 DNA sequence: TGCGCCAGCAGCCGGGGACTAGCGGCTTACAATGAGCAGTTCTTC. Translating it yields CASSRGLAAYNEQFF.

The genes are TRBV11-2 and TRBJ2-1, with TRBD2 matching 7 bases. Germline assignment: CDR1 SGHAT and CDR2 FQNNGV. The V gene end was trimmed by 5 bases and the J gene end by 7 bases; junction bases not matched to a gene: 11. The CDR3 runs to 15 residues. The CDR3 DNA reads TGTGCCAGCAGCCGACCAGGGCGGGGGAGGAATGAGCAGTTCTTC. It specifies CASSRPGRGRNEQFF.

This clone has more than one count but fewer than ten. Other DNA sequences in this sample translate to the same CDR3. The V and J genes are TRBV11-3 and TRBJ2-3; 7 bases map to TRBD1. The length of the CDR3 is 13 residues. Germline assignment: CDR1 SGHNT and CDR2 YENEEA. V trimming: 4 bases; J trimming: 3 bases; junction bases outside the gene matches: 1. The CDR3 is CASSSRGTDTQYF. CDR3 in DNA: TGTGCCAGCAGCTCCAGGGGGACAGATACGCAGTATTTT.

V and J are TRBV5-5 and TRBJ2-5; 7 bases match TRBD2. Germline V gene data show CDR1 as SGHKS and CDR2 as YYEKEE (reference sequence). Unmatched junction bases numbered 7, after V lost 4 bases and J lost 4 bases. CDR3 length: 14 residues. CDR3 residues: CASSLIAGVETQYF. Here the CDR3 DNA reads TGTGCCAGCAGCCTTATAGCGGGCGTAGAGACCCAGTACTTC.

This chain connects TRBV6-1 to TRBJ1-3; D gene unclear. This CDR3 has 15 amino acids. Germline assignment: CDR1 MNHNS and CDR2 SASEGT. Trimming removed 2 bases at V and 0 bases at J, with 8 bases between. The chain's CDR3 is CASSERTVSGNTIYF. The CDR3 DNA sequence: TGTGCCAGCAGTGAACGAACAGTCTCTGGAAACACCATATATTTT.

A word on this clone: The same CDR3 can be traced to other DNA sequences in this sample. V usage is TRBV5-4 and J usage is TRBJ2-7, with TRBD1 matching over 8 bases. CDR3 length equals 14 residues. The junction had 3 bases not matched to a gene; V was cut back by 2 bases and J by 2 bases. Germline V gene sequence: CDR1 SGHNT, CDR2 YYREEE (reference sequence). CDR3 coding DNA: TGTGCCAGCAGCTTAGGACAGGGCCCCTACGAGCAGTACTTC. The encoded protein is CASSLGQGPYEQYF.

This chain joins TRBV28 and TRBJ2-7; a possible D gene is TRBD2 (6 bases). The germline CDR1 and CDR2 sequences are MDHEN and SYDVKM. The CDR3 totals 20 residues. V lost 1 base to trimming and J lost 3 bases, with 28 bases between them. In DNA form, the CDR3 reads TGTGCCAGCAGTTTATTCTCGTGGGGGGTATCTGAGGCTACCTACTACGAGCAGTACTTC. Translated, it gives CASSLFSWGVSEATYYEQYF.

This chain joins TRBV10-2 and TRBJ2-7; no definite D call. The V and J ends lost 2 bases and 5 bases respectively, with 4 bases between them. Germline V CDR1 and CDR2: WSHSY, SAAADI. The CDR3 sequence is 11 residues long. Here the CDR3 reads CASSEGDEQYF. In DNA, the CDR3 is TGCGCCAGCAGTGAGGGGGACGAGCAGTACTTC.

The V and J genes are TRBV5-1 and TRBJ2-7, with D uncertain. Trimming removed 3 bases from V and 5 bases from J, with 21 bases in between. Germline assignment: CDR1 SGHRS and CDR2 YFSETQ. The CDR3 has 16 amino acids. The CDR3 sequence is CASSYTRAPLADEQYF. The CDR3 nucleotides are TGCGCCAGCAGCTACACCCGGGCCCCTCTCGCGGACGAGCAGTACTTC. Together with reference TRBV5-1 and TRBJ2-7, the CDR3 gives the full variable domain: KAGVTQTPRYLIKTRGQQVTLSCSPISGHRSVSWYQQTPGQGLQFLFEYFSETQRNKGNFPGRFSGRQFSNSRSEMNVSTLELGDSALYLCASSYTRAPLADEQYFGPGTRLTVT.

This chain connects TRBV6-1 to TRBJ2-2; D unclear. Germline CDR1 reads MNHNS; CDR2 reads SASEGT. Between the trimmed V and J ends, which lost 9 bases and 2 bases, there was a span of 16 bases. This CDR3 has 15 amino acids. CDR3 DNA sequence: TGTGCCAGTGAAGGGTTCTTATTTAACACCGGGGAGCTGTTTTTT. This encodes CASEGFLFNTGELFF.

The chain links TRBV4-2 to TRBJ2-2; the D is unclear. Germline lookup yields CDR1 LGHNA and CDR2 YNFKEQ. The CDR3 spans 15 residues. V was trimmed by 2 bases and J by 1 base, leaving 8 bases between them. CDR3 sequence: CASSQYPGNTGELFF. The CDR3, as DNA: TGTGCCAGCAGCCAATACCCGGGGAACACCGGGGAGCTGTTTTTT.

CDR3 sequence: CASSSQSSAGAGGYNEQFF. As DNA, the CDR3 is TGCGCCAGCAGCTCCCAAAGCTCCGCCGGAGCGGGAGGCTACAATGAGCAGTTCTTC. The chain joins TRBV5-1 to TRBJ2-1, with TRBD2 matching over 9 bases. The CDR3 has 19 amino acids. V shed 3 bases, J shed 3 bases, and the junction held 16 bases outside the gene matches. Germline CDR1 reads SGHRS; CDR2 reads YFSETQ. The variable domain in full, with the rest retrieved from reference TRBV5-1 and TRBJ2-1, is KAGVTQTPRYLIKTRGQQVTLSCSPISGHRSVSWYQQTPGQGLQFLFEYFSETQRNKGNFPGRFSGRQFSNSRSEMNVSTLELGDSALYLCASSSQSSAGAGGYNEQFFGPGTRLTVL.

About this clone: The identical CDR3 is also encoded by other nucleotide sequences in the sample. This sequence joins TRBV18 and TRBJ2-5, with D maybe TRBD1 (5 bases). Germline V gives CDR1 KGHSH, CDR2 LQKENI. The germline V and J ends were trimmed by 1 base and 2 bases, with 8 bases remaining between them. This CDR3 contains 14 residues. The CDR3 DNA reads TGTGCCAGCTCACCACGGCAGGGACAAGAGACCCAGTACTTC. Translating it yields CASSPRQGQETQYF. The complete variable domain, with remaining parts taken from reference TRBV18 and TRBJ2-5, reads NAGVMQNPRHLVRRRGQEARLRCSPMKGHSHVYWYRQLPEEGLKFMVYLQKENIIDESGMPKERFSAEFPKEGPSILRIQQVVRGDSAAYFCASSPRQGQETQYFGPGTRLLVL.

This sequence joins TRBV25-1 and TRBJ2-5, with 9 nucleotides matching TRBD2. This CDR3 spans 17 amino acids. The J segment lost 5 bases and the V segment lost 6 bases, leaving 16 bases of the junction unmatched. Germline V lookup: CDR1 MGHDK, CDR2 SYGVNS. The CDR3, as DNA: TGTGCCAGCAGCCGAGCCGGCGGGAGGGCCCTTCTGGAGACCCAGTACTTC. Translating it yields CASSRAGGRALLETQYF.

The CDR3 protein is CASSIGTGANEKLFF. The CDR3 nucleotides read TGTGCCAGCAGTATTGGGACAGGGGCTAATGAAAAACTGTTTTTT. This rearrangement joins TRBV6-1 to TRBJ1-4, with 10 bases matching TRBD1. With V trimmed by 5 bases and J by 3 bases, 3 bases remained unmatched. Per the germline V gene, CDR1 is MNHNS and CDR2 is SASEGT. This CDR3 has 15 amino acids.

The genes are TRBV6-5 and TRBJ2-7, with 10 bases fitting TRBD2. This CDR3 is built from 13 residues. V shed 6 bases and J 6 bases; nucleotides not matched to a gene: 5. Germline CDR1 and CDR2: MNHEY and SVGAGI. Here the CDR3 DNA reads TGTGCCAGCAGGGTAGCGGGAGGAGGCGAGCAGTACTTC. Protein: CASRVAGGGEQYF.

This chain connects TRBV11-2 to TRBJ1-2; D is perhaps TRBD1 (5 bases). Per the germline V gene, CDR1 is SGHAT and CDR2 is FQNNGV. CDR3 length: 16 amino acids. V was clipped by 5 bases and J by 0 bases, with 16 bases between them. CDR3 residues: CASSHPTVGANYGYTF. CDR3 bases: TGTGCCAGCAGCCACCCGACAGTCGGGGCTAACTATGGCTACACCTTC. Supplemented by reference TRBV11-2 and TRBJ1-2, the full variable domain reads EAGVAQSPRYKIIEKRQSVAFWCNPISGHATLYWYQQILGQGPKLLIQFQNNGVVDDSQLPKDRFSAERLKGVDSTLKIQPAKLEDSAVYLCASSHPTVGANYGYTFGSGTRLTVV.

This clone was seen once. This rearrangement joins TRBV9 to TRBJ1-2; no clear D gene. Trimming stripped 3 bases from V and 6 bases from J, with 18 bases between. Germline CDR1 SGDLS, CDR2 YYNGEE. The CDR3 spans 15 residues. CDR3 coding DNA: TGTGCCAGCAGCGCCCAGGTCGGGGTGATAGATGGCTACACCTTC. It yields the protein CASSAQVGVIDGYTF.

The chain is built from TRBV5-1 and TRBJ2-2, with a possible D match to TRBD1 (6 bases). Trimming left V 2 bases short and J 8 bases short, with 13 bases between. Per germline, CDR1 SGHRS and CDR2 YFSETQ. The CDR3 consists of 14 residues. The CDR3 DNA reads TGCGCCAGCAGCTTCGGGACATTAGGAGGGGAGCTGTTTTTT. Its protein is CASSFGTLGGELFF.

J is TRBJ2-2 and V is TRBV4-1; TRBD1 is a possible D gene (6 bases). Germline V lookup: CDR1 MGHRA, CDR2 YSYEKL. The CDR3 runs 15 residues. V shed 2 bases and J shed 3 bases, with 10 bases lying between them. As DNA, the CDR3 is TGCGCCAGCAGCCAACGCAACAGGGACACCGGGGAGCTGTTTTTT. The encoded protein is CASSQRNRDTGELFF.

This rearrangement joins TRBV28 to TRBJ1-2; 10 nucleotides match TRBD1. Looked up from germline, CDR1 is MDHEN and CDR2 is SYDVKM. V dropped 6 bases and J dropped 5; count of bases not matched to a gene: 12. This CDR3 is 16 amino acids long. As DNA, the CDR3 is TGTGCCAGCAGCTCAACCGGGACAGGGGTTCCTTATGGCTACACCTTC. It translates to CASSSTGTGVPYGYTF.

This sequence joins TRBV28 and TRBJ2-7, with 9 bases matching TRBD1. Germline values: CDR1 MDHEN, CDR2 SYDVKM. Trimming removed 6 bases from V and 5 bases from J; junction bases left unmatched: 14. CDR3 length: 16 amino acids. CDR3 sequence (DNA): TGTGCCAGCAGAGCAAGCCCCGGACAGGGGAAGCACGAGCAGTACTTC. Translated, it gives CASRASPGQGKHEQYF.

The chain links TRBV9 to TRBJ1-1; 8 bases match TRBD1. CDR3 length: 14 residues. Losses at the gene ends were 0 bases for V and 10 bases for J; bases not matched to a gene: 8. The germline V gene has CDR1 SGDLS and CDR2 YYNGEE. CDR3 in DNA: TGTGCCAGCAGCGTAGACTCTGACAGGGGTGGAGCTTTCTTT. Residues: CASSVDSDRGGAFF.

To note about this clone: Other DNA sequences in the sample encode the same CDR3. V is TRBV5-4 and J is TRBJ2-1; D possibly uses TRBD1 or TRBD2 (5 bases each). V was clipped by 1 base and J by 0 bases, with 11 bases between them. Germline V gene data show CDR1 as SGHNT and CDR2 as YYREEE (reference sequence). CDR3 size: 16 residues. The CDR3 coding sequence is TGTGCCAGCAGCTTGTTGGGACCTAGCTCCTACAATGAGCAGTTCTTC. Amino acids: CASSLLGPSSYNEQFF.